This T cell receptor (beta chain) was sequenced in a study of T-cell memory formation after mild COVID-19. There are 17 residues in the CDR3. CDR1 is SQVTM, CDR2 ANQGSEA, per germline. V lost 0 bases and J lost 4; bases outside the gene matches: 10. TCRdb itself ran the 5' RACE reads through MiXCR, one entry per CDR3 protein. Here the sample spans 100,000 to 150,000 distinct CDR3 sequences, less than 6.5% being singletons. This clonotype was seen a few times. The clonotype was recovered from an adult woman who had mild COVID-19 (a few samples of this study predate the infection). Cell type and time point are not known. The specimen was PBMCs or a T cell subset sorted from them (not recorded which). This chain links TRBV29-1 with TRBJ2-3; TRBD1 matches 10 bases. CDR3 nucleotide sequence: TGCAGCGTTGAAGATGGTAGGACAGGGGGTCAACCAGATACGCAGTATTTT. Translation gives CSVEDGRTGGQPDTQYF.